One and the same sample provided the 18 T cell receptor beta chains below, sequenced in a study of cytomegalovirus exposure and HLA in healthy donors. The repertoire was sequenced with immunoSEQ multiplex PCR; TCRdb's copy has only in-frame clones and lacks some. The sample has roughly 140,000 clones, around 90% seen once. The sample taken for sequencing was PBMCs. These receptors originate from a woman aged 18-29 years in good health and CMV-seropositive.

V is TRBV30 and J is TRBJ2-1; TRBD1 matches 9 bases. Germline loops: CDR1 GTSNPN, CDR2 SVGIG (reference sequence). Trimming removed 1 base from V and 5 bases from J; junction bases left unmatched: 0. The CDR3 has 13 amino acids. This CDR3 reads CAWSGDRDNEQFF. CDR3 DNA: TGTGCCTGGAGTGGGGACAGGGACAATGAGCAGTTCTTC. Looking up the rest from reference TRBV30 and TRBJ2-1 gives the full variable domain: SQTIHQWPATLVQPVGSPLSLECTVEGTSNPNLYWYRQAAGRGLQLLFYSVGIGQISSEVPQNLSASRPQDRQFILSSKKLLLSDSGFYLCAWSGDRDNEQFFGPGTRLTVL.

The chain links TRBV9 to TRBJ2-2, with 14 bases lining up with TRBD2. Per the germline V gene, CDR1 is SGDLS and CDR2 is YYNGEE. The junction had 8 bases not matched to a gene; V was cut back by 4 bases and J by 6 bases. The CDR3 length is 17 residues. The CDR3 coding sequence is TGTGCCAGCAGCCTCACCGGGACTAGCGGGAGTGCCGGGGAGCTGTTTTTT. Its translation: CASSLTGTSGSAGELFF.

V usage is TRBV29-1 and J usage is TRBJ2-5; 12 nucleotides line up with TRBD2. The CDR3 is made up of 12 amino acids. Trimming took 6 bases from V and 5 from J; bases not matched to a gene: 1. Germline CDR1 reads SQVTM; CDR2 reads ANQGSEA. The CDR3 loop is CSVGTSGETQYF. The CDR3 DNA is TGCAGCGTAGGGACTAGCGGGGAGACCCAGTACTTC.

Here the CDR3 reads CASSGTLAGENTGELFF. CDR3 DNA sequence: TGTGCCAGCAGTGGAACTCTAGCGGGGGAAAACACCGGGGAGCTGTTTTTT. This chain joins TRBV28 and TRBJ2-2; 10 bases fit TRBD2. CDR1 and CDR2 from the germline V gene are MDHEN and SYDVKM. The CDR3 runs 17 residues. Trimming removed 5 bases from V and 2 bases from J; junction bases left unmatched: 8.

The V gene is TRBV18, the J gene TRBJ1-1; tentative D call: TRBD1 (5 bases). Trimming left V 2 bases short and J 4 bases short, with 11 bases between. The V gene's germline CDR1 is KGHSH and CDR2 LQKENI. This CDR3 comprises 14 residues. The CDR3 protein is CASSPFGGGTEAFF. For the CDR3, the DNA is TGTGCCAGCTCACCATTCGGGGGGGGCACTGAAGCTTTCTTT.

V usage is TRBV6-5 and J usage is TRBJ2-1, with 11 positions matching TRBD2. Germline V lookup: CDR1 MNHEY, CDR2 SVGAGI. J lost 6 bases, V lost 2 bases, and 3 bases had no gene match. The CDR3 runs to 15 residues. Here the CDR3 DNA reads TGTGCCAGCAGTTACCTTAGCGGGAGGGCCAATGAGCAGTTCTTC. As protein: CASSYLSGRANEQFF.

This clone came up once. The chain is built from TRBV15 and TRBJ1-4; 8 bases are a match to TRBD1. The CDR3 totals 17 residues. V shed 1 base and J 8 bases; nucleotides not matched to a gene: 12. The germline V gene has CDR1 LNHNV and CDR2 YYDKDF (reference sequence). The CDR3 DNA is TGTGCCACCAGCAGAGTGCAGCCCAGGGGGCTAGGAGAAAAACTGTTTTTT. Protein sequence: CATSRVQPRGLGEKLFF.

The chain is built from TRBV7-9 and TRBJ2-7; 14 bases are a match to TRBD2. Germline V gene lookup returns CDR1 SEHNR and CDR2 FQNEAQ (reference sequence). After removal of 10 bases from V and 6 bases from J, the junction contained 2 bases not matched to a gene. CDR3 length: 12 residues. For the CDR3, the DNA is TGTGCCACCGGGACTAGCGGGAGCGAGCAGTACTTC. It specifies CATGTSGSEQYF.

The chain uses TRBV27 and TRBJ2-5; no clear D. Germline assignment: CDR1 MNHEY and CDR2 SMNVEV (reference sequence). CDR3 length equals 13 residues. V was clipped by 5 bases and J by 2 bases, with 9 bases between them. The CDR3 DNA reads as TGTGCCAGCAGTCTTAGAGGTCAAGAGACCCAGTACTTC. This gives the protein CASSLRGQETQYF.

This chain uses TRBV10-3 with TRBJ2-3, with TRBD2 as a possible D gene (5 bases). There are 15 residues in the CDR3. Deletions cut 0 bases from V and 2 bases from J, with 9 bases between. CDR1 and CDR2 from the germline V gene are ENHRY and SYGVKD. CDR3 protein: CAISESRAPTDTQYF. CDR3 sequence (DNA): TGTGCCATCAGTGAGTCGAGGGCTCCCACAGATACGCAGTATTTT.

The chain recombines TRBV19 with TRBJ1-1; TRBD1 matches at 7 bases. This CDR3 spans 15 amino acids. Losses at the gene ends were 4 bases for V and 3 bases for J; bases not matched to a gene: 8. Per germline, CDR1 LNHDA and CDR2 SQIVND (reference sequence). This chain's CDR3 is CASSRQGPRDTEAFF. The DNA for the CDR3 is TGTGCCAGTAGTAGACAGGGACCGCGTGACACTGAAGCTTTCTTT.

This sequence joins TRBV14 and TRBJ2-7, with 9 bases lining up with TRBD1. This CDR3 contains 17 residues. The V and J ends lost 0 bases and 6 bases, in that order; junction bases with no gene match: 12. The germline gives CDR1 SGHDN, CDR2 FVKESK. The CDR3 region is CASSQEGLADRGFEQYF. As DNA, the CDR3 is TGTGCCAGCAGCCAAGAAGGTCTCGCGGACAGGGGATTCGAGCAGTACTTC.

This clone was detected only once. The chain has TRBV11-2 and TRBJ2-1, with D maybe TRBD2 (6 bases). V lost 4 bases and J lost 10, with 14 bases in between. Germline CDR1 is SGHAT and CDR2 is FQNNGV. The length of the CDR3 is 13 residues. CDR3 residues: CASSSAGLGEQFF. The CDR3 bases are TGTGCCAGCAGCTCGGCGGGACTCGGGGAGCAGTTCTTC.

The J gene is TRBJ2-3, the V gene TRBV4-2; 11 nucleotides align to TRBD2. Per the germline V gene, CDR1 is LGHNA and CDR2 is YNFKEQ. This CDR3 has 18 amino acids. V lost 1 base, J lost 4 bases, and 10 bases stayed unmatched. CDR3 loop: CASSQAGRTSGSPDTQYF. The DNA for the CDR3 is TGTGCCAGCAGCCAAGCGGGAAGAACTAGCGGGAGTCCAGATACGCAGTATTTT.

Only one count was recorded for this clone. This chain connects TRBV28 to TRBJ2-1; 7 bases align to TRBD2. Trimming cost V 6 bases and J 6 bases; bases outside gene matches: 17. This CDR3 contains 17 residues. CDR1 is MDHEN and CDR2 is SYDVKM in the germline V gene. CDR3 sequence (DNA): TGTGCCAGCAGACTGGGGGGGTCGGCTTTGGTAGGCAATGAGCAGTTCTTC. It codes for CASRLGGSALVGNEQFF.

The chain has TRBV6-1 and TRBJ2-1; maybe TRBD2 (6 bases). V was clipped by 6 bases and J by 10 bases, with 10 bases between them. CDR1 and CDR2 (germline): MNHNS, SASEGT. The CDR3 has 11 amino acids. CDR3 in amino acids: CASSRGEEQFF. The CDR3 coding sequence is TGTGCCAGCAGCCGCGGGGAGGAGCAGTTCTTC.

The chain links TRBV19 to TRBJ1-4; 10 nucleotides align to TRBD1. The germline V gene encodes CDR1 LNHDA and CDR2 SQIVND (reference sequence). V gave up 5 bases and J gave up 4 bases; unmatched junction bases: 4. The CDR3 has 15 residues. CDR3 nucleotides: TGTGCCAGTAGTGGGGGACAGGGGAGTAATGAAAAACTGTTTTTT. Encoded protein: CASSGGQGSNEKLFF.

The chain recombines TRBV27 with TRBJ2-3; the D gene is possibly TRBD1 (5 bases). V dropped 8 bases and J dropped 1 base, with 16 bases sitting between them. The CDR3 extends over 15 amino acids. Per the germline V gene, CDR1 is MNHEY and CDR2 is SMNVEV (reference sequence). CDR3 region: CASPPGQGGTDTQYF. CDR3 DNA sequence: TGTGCCAGCCCCCCGGGTCAAGGGGGCACAGATACGCAGTATTTT.